This T cell receptor (beta chain) was recorded in a study of control samples from healthy donors and cancer patients. Repertoires were generated with immunoSEQ multiplex PCR, while TCRdb's copy carries only in-frame clones and drops some. The sample yields 150,000 to 200,000 clones, around 87% seen once. This clone has only a few counts. The CDR3 is made up of 13 amino acids. Germline values: CDR1 SNHLY, CDR2 FYNNEI. V gave up 4 bases and J gave up 7 bases, with 13 bases separating them. The chain has TRBV2 and TRBJ1-2; no clear D gene. What was sequenced was blood. The origin of this receptor is a woman between 45 and 65 years old in good health. The CDR3 bases are TGTGCCAGCAGTGTGCTGTATCGTAGTGGCTACACCTTC. Amino acids: CASSVLYRSGYTF.